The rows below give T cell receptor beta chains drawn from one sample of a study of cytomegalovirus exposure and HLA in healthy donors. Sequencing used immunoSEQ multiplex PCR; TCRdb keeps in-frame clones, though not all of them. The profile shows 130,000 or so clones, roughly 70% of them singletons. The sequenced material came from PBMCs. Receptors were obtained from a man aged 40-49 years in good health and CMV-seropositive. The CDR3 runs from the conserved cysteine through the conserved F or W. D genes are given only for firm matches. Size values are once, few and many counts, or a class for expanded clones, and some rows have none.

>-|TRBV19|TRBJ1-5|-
TGTGCCAGTTCGGAAACGGGGTACAATCAGCCCCAGCATTTT
CASSETGYNQPQHF
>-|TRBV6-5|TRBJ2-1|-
TGTGCCAGCAGTTACTCGAGCCAGGTTGAGCAGTTCTTC
CASSYSSQVEQFF
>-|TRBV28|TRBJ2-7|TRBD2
TGTGCCAGCCTCGAGTGGAGCGGGGGTAGACTCTACGAGCAGTACTTC
CASLEWSGGRLYEQYF
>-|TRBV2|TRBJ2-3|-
TGTGCCAGCAGTGCCGACAGGAGGAGCGCAGATACGCAGTATTTT
CASSADRRSADTQYF
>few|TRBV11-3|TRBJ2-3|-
TGTGCCAGCAGCTTAGGCGGCCTCACAGATACGCAGTATTTT
CASSLGGLTDTQYF
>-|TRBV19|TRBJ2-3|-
TGTGCCAGTAGTATAGGGACAGGCACAGATACGCAGTATTTT
CASSIGTGTDTQYF
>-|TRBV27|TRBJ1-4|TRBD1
TGTGCCAGCAGTCCCATGGACGCAGGGGGAGGAAAACTGTTTTTT
CASSPMDAGGGKLFF
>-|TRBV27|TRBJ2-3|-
TGTGCCAGCAGTCCAAACACAGATACGCAGTATTTT
CASSPNTDTQYF
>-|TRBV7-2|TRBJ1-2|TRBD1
TGTGCCGGCAGCCACGCTGGACAGGGTAATGGCTACACCTTC
CAGSHAGQGNGYTF
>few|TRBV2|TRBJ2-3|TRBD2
TGTGCCAGCAGTGAAGGAATTACGGGAGGGCATAGCACAGATACGCAGTATTTT
CASSEGITGGHSTDTQYF
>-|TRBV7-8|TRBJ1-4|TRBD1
TGTGCCAGCAGCTTAGTGGAGGGGGCTGAAAAACTGTTTTTT
CASSLVEGAEKLFF
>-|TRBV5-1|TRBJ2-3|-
TGCGCCAGCATCGCAGGGAGGTTTCCCACAGATACGCAGTATTTT
CASIAGRFPTDTQYF
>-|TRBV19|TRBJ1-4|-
TGTGCCAGTAGACCCGACAGATCAACTAATGAAAAACTGTTTTTT
CASRPDRSTNEKLFF